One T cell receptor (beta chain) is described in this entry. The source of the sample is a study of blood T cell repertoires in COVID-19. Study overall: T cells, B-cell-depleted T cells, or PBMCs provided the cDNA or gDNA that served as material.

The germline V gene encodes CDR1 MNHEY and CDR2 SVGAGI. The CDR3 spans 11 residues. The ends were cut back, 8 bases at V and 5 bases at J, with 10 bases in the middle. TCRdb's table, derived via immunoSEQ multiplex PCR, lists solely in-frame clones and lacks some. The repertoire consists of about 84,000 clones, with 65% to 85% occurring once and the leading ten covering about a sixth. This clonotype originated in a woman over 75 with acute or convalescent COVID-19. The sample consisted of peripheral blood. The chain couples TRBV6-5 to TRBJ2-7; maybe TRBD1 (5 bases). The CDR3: CASGAGNEQYF. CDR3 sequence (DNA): TGTGCCAGCGGGGCAGGGAACGAGCAGTACTTC.